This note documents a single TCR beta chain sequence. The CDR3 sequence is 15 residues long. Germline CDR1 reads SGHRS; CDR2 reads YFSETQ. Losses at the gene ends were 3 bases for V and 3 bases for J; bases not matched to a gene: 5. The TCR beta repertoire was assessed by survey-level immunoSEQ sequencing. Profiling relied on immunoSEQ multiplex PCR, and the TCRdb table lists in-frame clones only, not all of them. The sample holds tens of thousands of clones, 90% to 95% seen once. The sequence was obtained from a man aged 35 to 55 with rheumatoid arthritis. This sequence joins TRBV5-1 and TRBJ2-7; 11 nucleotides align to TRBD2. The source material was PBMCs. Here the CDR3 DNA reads TGCGCCAGCAGCTCATTAGCGGGAGGGGACTACGAGCAGTACTTC. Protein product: CASSSLAGGDYEQYF.